This T cell receptor (beta chain) was captured by sequencing in a study of breast tumors, draining lymph nodes, adjacent tissues. Study results and caveats: Compared with lymph nodes, tumors were less diverse; compared with nontumor tissue, more. Luminal-like breast cancer showed significantly greater tumor-nontumor repertoire similarity than basal-like breast cancer did.

In germline, CDR1 is SGHAT, CDR2 FQNNGV. Between the trimmed V and J ends, which lost 2 bases and 0 bases, there was a span of 5 bases. The CDR3 has 14 residues. TCRdb redid the calling of the multiplex PCR reads with MiXCR, one entry per CDR3 protein. The data contain about 200,000 distinct CDR3 sequences, over 25% of them singletons. Regarding this clonotype: Its matching antigen is unknown. A much larger clone differs by one base, so this may be a read error. Since the CDR3 does not end with the conserved phenylalanine or tryptophan, this likely comes from a read error.

Breast cancer patients provided tissue from their axillary draining lymph nodes. This clonotype was obtained from a female donor with breast cancer. Some clones in this sample may be carry-over from other donors' samples. The genes are TRBV11-2 and TRBJ2-1, with D hard to call. The specimen was axillary lymph node tissue. DNA for the CDR3: TGTGCCAGCAGCTTAAAGAGCTCCTACAATGAGCAGTTCCTC. Its translation: CASSLKSSYNEQFL.